Listed here is a single T cell receptor (beta chain). The target antigen is unknown. This sample is drawn from a study of OX40 agonist ivuxolimab in advanced cancers. Study observations and caveats: Doses of 0.1 to 3.0 mg/kg were accompanied by clonal expansion of CD4+ and CD8+ blood T cells by week 6. Average numbers of expanded clones were greater in CD8+ T cells than in CD4+.

This table comes from immunoSEQ multiplex PCR, and its TCRdb copy is limited to in-frame clones, with some not included. Of nearly 25,000 clones detected, roughly 93% appear once; the ten largest clones hold around 49%. The CDR3 contains 16 residues. Germline values: CDR1 MDHEN, CDR2 SYDVKM. Germline trimming cut 4 bases from V and 2 bases from J; bases unmatched to any gene: 10. Source: CD4+ or CD8+ T cells sorted from blood, taken in a trial of the OX40 agonist ivuxolimab. The chain links TRBV28 to TRBJ2-7; 8 nucleotides match TRBD2. The clonotype was recovered from an adult with an advanced solid tumor such as melanoma, head and neck, liver or kidney cancer. CDR3 bases: TGTGCCAGCAGTTACTCGAGTAGCGGGGCCGCCTACGAGCAGTACTTC. The encoded protein is CASSYSSSGAAYEQYF.